Sequencing of this T cell receptor (beta chain) was carried out in a study of T-cell reconstitution after alpha-beta-depleted transplantation in children. Notes on the study in general: Day-60 TCRbeta diversity that was high in some patients was derived from surviving recipient T cells and thymic progenitors.

With respect to this clonotype: Its antigen remains unknown.

Unique molecular identifiers tagged the TCRbeta library. Via MiXCR, TCRdb re-called the PCR reads, giving one row per CDR3 protein. The sample lists a few hundred thousand distinct CDR3 sequences, around 46% seen once, with 25% to 30% in the top ten. V was pared by 4 bases and J by 2 bases, with 4 bases of the junction left unmatched. CDR3 length equals 15 residues. Per germline, CDR1 LNHNV and CDR2 YYDKDF (reference sequence). The gene calls are TRBV15 and TRBJ2-7, with TRBD1 matching over 11 bases. The sample here was PBMCs, taken before TCRalphabeta/CD19-depleted stem cell transplant. This TCR came from a girl aged 2-10 years with aplastic anemia, due to receive a stem cell transplant. The CDR3 nucleotides are TGTGCCACCAGCAAAGGGACAGGGGGGACCTACGAGCAGTACTTC. Its protein is CATSKGTGGTYEQYF.